The 32 T cell receptor beta chains below were found in one sample sequenced in a study of T cell responses to AZD1222 COVID-19 vaccine (dated by TCRdb to about 2021). The intended sense of this specimen's time point label: baseline before first vaccination. Libraries were made using the immunoSEQ multiplex PCR assay. TCRdb holds this immuneACCESS table with in-frame rearrangements only. Some clones are missing; in checked studies, unresolved V genes explain under half, and the rest has no known cause. This sample is represented by fewer than 120,000 clones; around 90% of them were singletons. The biggest ten clones account for roughly 1.5% of the sample. The sequences come from peripheral blood, collected on day 0 of AZD1222 vaccination. All receptors derive from an adult in good health.

This clone was seen a few times. This chain uses TRBV19 with TRBJ2-1; tentatively, D is TRBD2 (6 bases). This CDR3 has 16 residues. Germline V gene lookup returns CDR1 LNHDA and CDR2 SQIVND (reference sequence). V gave up 4 bases and J gave up 1 base, with 14 bases separating them. DNA for the CDR3: TGTGCCAGTAGTAGAGTAGCGGCCCTATCCTACAATGAGCAGTTCTTC. Translation gives CASSRVAALSYNEQFF.

This rearrangement joins TRBV5-6 to TRBJ2-1; D may be TRBD1 (6 bases). CDR3 length equals 14 residues. The germline V gene encodes CDR1 SGHDT and CDR2 YYEEEE. With 1 base removed from V and 9 bases from J, the gap between germline ends came to 14 bases. In nucleotides, the CDR3 is TGTGCCAGCAGCTTGTACCAGGGGTATGTTGAGCAGTTCTTC. Protein product: CASSLYQGYVEQFF.

The chain joins TRBV27 to TRBJ2-2; 7 nucleotides match TRBD1. Germline lookup yields CDR1 MNHEY and CDR2 SMNVEV (reference sequence). Losses at the gene ends were 5 bases for V and 5 bases for J; bases not matched to a gene: 8. CDR3 size: 15 residues. In nucleotides, the CDR3 is TGTGCCAGCAGTCGACGACAGGGTTGGACCGGGGAGCTGTTTTTT. This sequence encodes CASSRRQGWTGELFF.

V is TRBV24-1 and J is TRBJ2-3, with unresolved D. Germline V gene data show CDR1 as KGHDR and CDR2 as SFDVKD. This CDR3 has 14 amino acids. V dropped 1 base and J dropped 6 bases, with 10 bases sitting between them. This CDR3 is CATSDFGGDDTQYF. Written as DNA, the CDR3 is TGTGCCACCAGTGATTTCGGCGGCGATGATACGCAGTATTTT.

The chain couples TRBV6-5 to TRBJ1-5; 9 bases are a match to TRBD1. V lost 8 bases, J lost 4 bases, and 0 bases stayed unmatched. The CDR3 contains 12 residues. The V gene's germline CDR1 is MNHEY and CDR2 SVGAGI. The CDR3 DNA reads as TGTGCCAGCGGACAGGGGAATCAGCCCCAGCATTTT. Translating it yields CASGQGNQPQHF.

V is TRBV10-2 and J is TRBJ1-5; possibly TRBD1 for D (6 bases). CDR1 is WSHSY and CDR2 is SAAADI in the germline V gene. CDR3 size: 14 residues. Trimming left V 5 bases short and J 8 bases short, with 16 bases between. CDR3 sequence: CASSFNRAVEPQHF. In DNA form, the CDR3 reads TGCGCCAGCAGTTTCAACAGGGCCGTGGAGCCCCAGCATTTT.

The CDR3 sequence: CASSPLGRGQGGDTEAFF. The CDR3 DNA sequence: TGTGCCAGCTCACCACTGGGAAGGGGGCAAGGAGGGGACACTGAAGCTTTCTTT. The gene calls are TRBV18 and TRBJ1-1, with 7 bases that match TRBD1. The CDR3 is 18 residues long. With 1 base clipped from V and 3 bases from J, the junction kept 14 bases outside the gene matches. In germline, CDR1 is KGHSH, CDR2 LQKENI.

This chain uses TRBV5-8 with TRBJ1-6; D uncertain. This CDR3 has 16 amino acids. Germline values: CDR1 SGHTS, CDR2 YDEGEE. Trimming stripped 4 bases from V and 0 bases from J, with 11 bases between. CDR3 in amino acids: CASSTDVSSYNSPLHF. The CDR3 nucleotides read TGTGCCAGCAGCACGGACGTAAGCTCCTATAATTCACCCCTCCACTTT.

The genes are TRBV2 and TRBJ1-2; 7 bases are a match to TRBD1. Trimming removed 6 bases from V and 5 bases from J; junction bases left unmatched: 3. The germline V gene has CDR1 SNHLY and CDR2 FYNNEI. The CDR3 spans 12 residues. In nucleotides, the CDR3 is TGTGCCAGCAGCGTACAGGGGTATGGCTACACCTTC. Its translation is CASSVQGYGYTF. Looking up the rest from reference TRBV2 and TRBJ1-2 gives the full variable domain: EPEVTQTPSHQVTQMGQEVILRCVPISNHLYFYWYRQILGQKVEFLVSFYNNEISEKSEIFDDQFSVERPDGSNFTLKIRSTKLEDSAMYFCASSVQGYGYTFGSGTRLTVV.

This clone has just a few counts. The V gene is TRBV30, the J gene TRBJ1-1; 8 nucleotides match TRBD1. The V gene end was trimmed by 1 base and the J gene end by 1 base; junction bases not matched to a gene: 2. Looked up from germline, CDR1 is GTSNPN and CDR2 is SVGIG (reference sequence). The CDR3 covers 14 residues. CDR3 residues: CAWSEGTGNTEAFF. The CDR3 DNA is TGTGCCTGGAGTGAGGGGACAGGGAACACTGAAGCTTTCTTT.

The rearrangement uses TRBV4-2 and TRBJ2-7; the match to TRBD2 covers 8 bases. Germline V gene lookup returns CDR1 LGHNA and CDR2 YNFKEQ. The CDR3 extends over 17 amino acids. V shed 0 bases, J shed 3 bases, and the junction held 10 bases outside the gene matches. Here the CDR3 DNA reads TGTGCCAGCAGCCAAGATCCAGAAGGGACTAGGATCTACGAGCAGTACTTC. Translation gives CASSQDPEGTRIYEQYF.

The gene calls are TRBV5-1 and TRBJ1-5; 7 bases are shared with TRBD1. Germline CDR1 reads SGHRS; CDR2 reads YFSETQ. The junction had 10 bases not matched to a gene; V was cut back by 0 bases and J by 7 bases. The length of the CDR3 is 16 residues. The CDR3 nucleotides are TGCGCCAGCAGCTTGGGACCCAGGGACAGAGGACAGCCCCAGCATTTT. Residues: CASSLGPRDRGQPQHF. Full variable domain (rest looked up from reference TRBV5-1 and TRBJ1-5): KAGVTQTPRYLIKTRGQQVTLSCSPISGHRSVSWYQQTPGQGLQFLFEYFSETQRNKGNFPGRFSGRQFSNSRSEMNVSTLELGDSALYLCASSLGPRDRGQPQHFGDGTRLSIL.

The gene calls are TRBV12-3 or TRBV12-4 and TRBJ1-2; 7 bases agree with TRBD1. Losses at the gene ends were 7 bases for V and 8 bases for J; bases not matched to a gene: 10. This CDR3 is 13 amino acids long. The CDR3 here is CASTKVRGGGYTF. CDR3 DNA: TGTGCCAGCACCAAAGTGAGAGGGGGCGGCTACACCTTC.

This chain links TRBV7-9 with TRBJ1-6, with D unresolved. The germline V gene has CDR1 SEHNR and CDR2 FQNEAQ (reference sequence). With 1 base removed from V and 9 bases from J, the gap between germline ends came to 19 bases. This CDR3 has 17 amino acids. The CDR3 region has the DNA TGTGCCAGCAGCTTAGGGTTTCGGCCCGAAAAGGGTTCACCCCTCCACTTT. Residues: CASSLGFRPEKGSPLHF.

V is TRBV9 and J is TRBJ1-1; no definite D call. The CDR3 totals 14 residues. The germline V gene encodes CDR1 SGDLS and CDR2 YYNGEE. V was cut by 4 bases and J by 3 bases, with 13 bases left in between. This CDR3 reads CASSPGGSDTEAFF. For the CDR3, the DNA is TGTGCCAGCAGCCCCGGAGGGTCGGACACTGAAGCTTTCTTT. Based on the CDR3 plus reference TRBV9 and TRBJ1-1, the full variable domain is DSGVTQTPKHLITATGQRVTLRCSPRSGDLSVYWYQQSLDQGLQFLIQYYNGEERAKGNILERFSAQQFPDLHSELNLSSLELGDSALYFCASSPGGSDTEAFFGQGTRLTVV.

The chain joins TRBV20-1 to TRBJ2-2; D is perhaps TRBD2 (6 bases). Germline values: CDR1 DFQATT, CDR2 SNEGSKA (reference sequence). The CDR3 totals 14 residues. The V and J ends lost 3 bases and 5 bases respectively, with 13 bases between them. CDR3 loop: CSASTAGGTGELFF. The CDR3, as DNA: TGCAGTGCTAGTACAGCGGGTGGAACCGGGGAGCTGTTTTTT.

The chain joins TRBV29-1 to TRBJ1-1; a weak D match, TRBD1 (5 bases). Trimming pared 6 bases from V and 1 base from J, leaving 12 bases between. Germline CDR1 reads SQVTM; CDR2 reads ANQGSEA. This CDR3 spans 13 amino acids. This CDR3 is CSVRVGTNTEAFF. The CDR3 nucleotides are TGCAGCGTACGGGTAGGGACGAACACTGAAGCTTTCTTT.

This clone was picked up a small number of times. The V call is TRBV6-1, the J call TRBJ2-7; no definite D call. V lost 1 base and J lost 2, with 6 bases in between. This CDR3 is built from 13 residues. Germline lookup yields CDR1 MNHNS and CDR2 SASEGT. The CDR3 region has the DNA TGTGCCAGCAGTGAAGGAGTGCCCTACGAGCAGTACTTC. It yields the protein CASSEGVPYEQYF.

The chain uses TRBV5-1 and TRBJ2-2; perhaps TRBD1 as D (5 bases). The germline V gene encodes CDR1 SGHRS and CDR2 YFSETQ. Trimming stripped 6 bases from V and 4 bases from J, with 10 bases between. The CDR3 contains 13 residues. The CDR3 region is CASTRTSTGELFF. CDR3 DNA sequence: TGCGCCAGCACGCGGACAAGCACCGGGGAGCTGTTTTTT. Filled out from reference TRBV5-1 and TRBJ2-2, the complete variable domain reads KAGVTQTPRYLIKTRGQQVTLSCSPISGHRSVSWYQQTPGQGLQFLFEYFSETQRNKGNFPGRFSGRQFSNSRSEMNVSTLELGDSALYLCASTRTSTGELFFGEGSRLTVL.

The chain is built from TRBV5-6 and TRBJ1-2, with D possibly matching TRBD1 (6 bases). With 7 bases removed from V and 10 bases from J, the gap between germline ends came to 17 bases. There are 12 residues in the CDR3. Germline-derived CDR1 and CDR2 are SGHDT and YYEEEE. The CDR3 spells CASESLQGHYTF. In nucleotides, the CDR3 is TGTGCCAGCGAAAGCCTTCAGGGACACTACACCTTC.

V usage is TRBV7-9 and J usage is TRBJ1-5, with 7 nucleotides matching TRBD1. The CDR3 runs to 15 residues. Germline assignment: CDR1 SEHNR and CDR2 FQNEAQ (reference sequence). V lost 5 bases to trimming and J lost 3 bases; unmatched junction nucleotides: 7. The CDR3, as DNA: TGTGCCAGCAGCGACGGGACAGCTAACAATCAGCCCCAGCATTTT. Translated, it gives CASSDGTANNQPQHF.

This chain links TRBV7-6 with TRBJ1-3; tentatively, D is TRBD1 (5 bases). The CDR3 runs 16 residues. The V end lost 6 bases, the J end lost 4 bases, and 19 bases lay between the germline ends. Germline V gene data show CDR1 as SGHVS and CDR2 as FNYEAQ. The CDR3 region has the DNA TGTGCCAGCAGTTCAGTGGTCCAGGGAGCGGGAAACACCATATATTTT. It encodes CASSSVVQGAGNTIYF.

The V gene is TRBV10-3, the J gene TRBJ1-4; D perhaps matches TRBD1 (6 bases). CDR1 is ENHRY, CDR2 SYGVKD, per germline. V was clipped by 4 bases and J by 11 bases, with 11 bases between them. The CDR3 runs to 12 residues. DNA for the CDR3: TGTGCCATCAGTGCCGCAGGGGAGAAACTGTTTTTT. This gives the protein CAISAAGEKLFF.

This clone has just one count. V is TRBV7-6 and J is TRBJ1-3; D not certain. Germline V CDR1 and CDR2: SGHVS, FNYEAQ. CDR3 length equals 12 residues. Trimming shortened V by 5 bases and J by 8 bases, and 10 bases separated the two germline ends. The chain's CDR3 is CASSATRDTIYF. CDR3 DNA: TGTGCCAGCAGCGCCACAAGGGACACCATATATTTT.

V is TRBV6-5 and J is TRBJ1-2, with D possibly TRBD1 on 5 matching bases. Germline V gene lookup returns CDR1 MNHEY and CDR2 SVGAGI. The V and J ends lost 6 bases and 2 bases respectively, with 13 bases between them. The length of the CDR3 is 14 residues. The CDR3 DNA follows: TGTGCCAGCAGCTCGACAGTATTAAACTATGGCTACACCTTC. It is translated as CASSSTVLNYGYTF.

This rearrangement joins TRBV6-1 to TRBJ1-5; D possibly corresponds to TRBD1 (6 bases). Germline assignment: CDR1 MNHNS and CDR2 SASEGT. V lost 3 bases and J lost 6, with 6 bases in between. The CDR3 is 12 amino acids. DNA for the CDR3: TGTGCCAGCAGTGACAGGGGTCAGCCCCAGCATTTT. This encodes CASSDRGQPQHF.

The chain combines TRBV5-5 with TRBJ2-7; D is unclear. Looked up from germline, CDR1 is SGHKS and CDR2 is YYEKEE (reference sequence). Trimming pared 0 bases from V and 5 bases from J, leaving 15 bases between. The CDR3 runs 15 residues. DNA of the CDR3: TGTGCCAGCAGCTTGGATGGACGGAGTATCGACGAGCAGTACTTC. This codes for CASSLDGRSIDEQYF.

The V and J genes are TRBV6-5 and TRBJ2-1; 9 nucleotides align to TRBD2. CDR1 is MNHEY and CDR2 is SVGAGI in the germline V gene. The CDR3 is made up of 15 amino acids. Trimming cost V 6 bases and J 7 bases; bases outside gene matches: 10. Written as DNA, the CDR3 is TGTGCCAGCAGGCTAGTTAGCGGGAGTATTAATGAGCAGTTCTTC. This gives the protein CASRLVSGSINEQFF.

V is TRBV5-1 and J is TRBJ1-1; 7 bases match TRBD1. The ends lost 10 bases at V and 0 bases at J; junction bases unmatched: 18. Germline V gene sequence: CDR1 SGHRS, CDR2 YFSETQ. The CDR3 contains 17 residues. The CDR3 DNA follows: TGCGCCTCCAACCCGGGACAGCTTACGGACTTGAACACTGAAGCTTTCTTT. It translates to CASNPGQLTDLNTEAFF. The whole variable domain, remainder taken from reference TRBV5-1 and TRBJ1-1, is KAGVTQTPRYLIKTRGQQVTLSCSPISGHRSVSWYQQTPGQGLQFLFEYFSETQRNKGNFPGRFSGRQFSNSRSEMNVSTLELGDSALYLCASNPGQLTDLNTEAFFGQGTRLTVV.

The V and J genes are TRBV5-6 and TRBJ1-1; no firm D call. This CDR3 is 12 amino acids long. Germline V CDR1 and CDR2: SGHDT, YYEEEE. V was clipped by 0 bases and J by 4 bases, with 4 bases between them. The CDR3 region is CASSLVSTEAFF. The DNA for the CDR3 is TGTGCCAGCAGCTTGGTTTCCACTGAAGCTTTCTTT.

This chain links TRBV6-5 with TRBJ2-3; 8 positions agree with TRBD1. V lost 6 bases and J lost 8; bases outside the gene matches: 10. This CDR3 is built from 14 residues. Germline V gene lookup returns CDR1 MNHEY and CDR2 SVGAGI. The CDR3 here is CASRHLDRGGTQYF. CDR3 nucleotide sequence: TGTGCCAGCAGACATCTAGACAGGGGAGGTACGCAGTATTTT.

The chain has TRBV1 and TRBJ1-1; the table's TRBD1 call for D was not verified on the DNA. TRBV1 is labeled a pseudogene. The CDR3 totals 17 residues. The CDR3, as DNA: TGCACCAGCAGCTCCCGGGCGGCAGGGCAACAGAACACTGAAGCTTTCTTT. Translated, it gives CTSSSRAAGQQNTEAFF.